The clone carrying this T cell receptor beta chain was seen only a few times. What it binds is unknown. This sample stems from a study of CD8+ T cells in alopecia areata. Study information: Treated patients received oral tofacitinib, 5 to 10 mg twice daily.

Reverse transcription of extracted RNA yielded cDNA, which provided the sequencing template. TCRdb keeps only in-frame clones here, not all; method: immunoSEQ multiplex PCR. The table includes around 120,000 clones, around 58% detected once. Whole-study results and caveats: Greater clonality was observed in lesional scalp samples, especially alopecia totalis/universalis, versus normal scalp. Possibly because of HLA-related factors, TCR sharing was less clear across patients than in mice.

Treatment defined: oral pan-JAK inhibitor, 5-10 mg twice daily. The investigators collected lesional scalp punch biopsies and peripheral blood from alopecia areata patients. The CDR3 length is 14 residues. Germline V gene lookup returns CDR1 SQVTM and CDR2 ANQGSEA. The germline V and J ends were trimmed by 6 bases and 3 bases, with 18 bases remaining between them. The input for sequencing was CD8+ T cells sorted from blood, taken at week 4, from a patient treated with tofacitinib. This sequence originates from a human donor with alopecia areata. This chain connects TRBV29-1 to TRBJ2-7; maybe TRBD1 (5 bases). This chain's CDR3 is CSVTTDSKIYEQYF. The CDR3 DNA reads as TGCAGCGTCACGACAGATAGTAAAATCTACGAGCAGTACTTC.